This T cell receptor (beta chain) comes out of a study of glioma-infiltrating T cells after dendritic cell vaccination. For the study at large: Treatment, given 2003 to 2012, was autologous tumor lysate-pulsed dendritic cell vaccination. The study's findings and limits: No direct clonality-survival link was found; a diverse polyclonal response may matter.

The time point: after dendritic cell vaccination, including at tumor progression/relapse. Only patients with spare fresh-frozen tumor and over two years of follow-up were included. Comment on this clone: Its target is not known.

Trimming cost V 2 bases and J 0 bases, with 8 bases left between them. The germline V gene encodes CDR1 MNHNS and CDR2 SASEGT. The CDR3 totals 15 residues. The PCR used 60 V beta and 13 J beta primers. Libraries were prepared by immunoSEQ multiplex PCR; TCRdb keeps only in-frame clonotypes and omits some of them. The data show roughly 100,000 clones, about 90% seen once. This TCR derives from a human donor with glioblastoma. The input for sequencing was blood, taken after dendritic cell vaccination. The rearrangement links TRBV6-1 to TRBJ1-5; D is uncertain. The CDR3 sequence: CASSELSNSNQPQHF. The CDR3 coding sequence is TGTGCCAGCAGTGAACTGAGTAATAGCAATCAGCCCCAGCATTTT.